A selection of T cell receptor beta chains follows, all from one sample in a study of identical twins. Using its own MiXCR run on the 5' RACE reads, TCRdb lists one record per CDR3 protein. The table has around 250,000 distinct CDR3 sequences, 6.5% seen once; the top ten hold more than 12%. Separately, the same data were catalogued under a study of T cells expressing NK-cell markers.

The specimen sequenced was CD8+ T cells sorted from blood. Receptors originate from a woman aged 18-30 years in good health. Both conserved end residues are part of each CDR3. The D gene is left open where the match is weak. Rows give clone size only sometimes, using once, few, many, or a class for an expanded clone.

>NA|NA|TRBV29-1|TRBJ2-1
TGCAGCGTTGTAGCGCCGAGCTCCTACAATGAGCAGTTCTTC
CSVVAPSSYNEQFF
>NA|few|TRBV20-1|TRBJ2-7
TGCAGTGCTAGAGAATCGCGCTCCTACGAGCAGTACTTC
CSARESRSYEQYF
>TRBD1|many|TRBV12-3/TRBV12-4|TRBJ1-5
TGTGCCAGCAGTTTGGACAGGCTTCATCAGCCCCAGCATTTT
CASSLDRLHQPQHF
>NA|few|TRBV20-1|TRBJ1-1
TGCAGTGCTAGAGAGCTCTCGAACACTGAAGCTTTCTTT
CSARELSNTEAFF
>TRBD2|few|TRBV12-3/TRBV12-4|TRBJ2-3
TGTGCCAGCAAGGGACTAGACCCGGATACGCAGTATTTT
CASKGLDPDTQYF
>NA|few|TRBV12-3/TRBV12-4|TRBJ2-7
TGTGCCAGCAGTTTTGTTAGCGGAAGCTCCTACGAGCAGTACTTC
CASSFVSGSSYEQYF
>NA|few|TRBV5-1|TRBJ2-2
TGCGCCAGCAGCCAACCCTCCCGGGACCCGGGCCCCACCGGGGAGCTGTTTTTT
CASSQPSRDPGPTGELFF
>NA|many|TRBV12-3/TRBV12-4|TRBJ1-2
TGTGCCAGCAGGTCGACCGACAACTATGGCTACACCTTC
CASRSTDNYGYTF
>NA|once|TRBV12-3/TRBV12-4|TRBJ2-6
TGTGCCAGCAGTTTATTGGAAGATGGGGCCAACGTCCTGACTTTC
CASSLLEDGANVLTF
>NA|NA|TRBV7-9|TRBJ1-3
TGTGCCAGCAGCTTAGAAGGGGAAAACACCATATATTTT
CASSLEGENTIYF
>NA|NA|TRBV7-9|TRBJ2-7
TGTGCCAGCAGCGTTCAGGGGTTTGTGTACGAGCAGTACTTC
CASSVQGFVYEQYF
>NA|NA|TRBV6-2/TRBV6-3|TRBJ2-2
TGTGCCAGCCGCCTCCGGCGGGCGAACACCGGGGAGCTGTTTTTT
CASRLRRANTGELFF
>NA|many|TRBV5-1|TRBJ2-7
TGCGCCAGCAGCTTTCGAGGCGAGCAGTACTTC
CASSFRGEQYF
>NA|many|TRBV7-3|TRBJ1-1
TGTGCCAGCAGCCCCTCCACACCAGGGGATGCTTTCTTT
CASSPSTPGDAFF
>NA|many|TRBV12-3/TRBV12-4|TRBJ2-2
TGTGCCAGCACCCTCACCGGGGAGCTGTTTTTT
CASTLTGELFF
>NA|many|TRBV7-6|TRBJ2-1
TGTGCCAGCAGCTTTTATGTTGGGGATGAGCAGTTCTTC
CASSFYVGDEQFF
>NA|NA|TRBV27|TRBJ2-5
TGTGCCAGCAGTTTAGGGCCTTACCAAGAGACCCAGTACTTC
CASSLGPYQETQYF
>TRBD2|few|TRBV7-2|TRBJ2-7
TGTGCCAGCAGCAAGGGACTAGCGGGGAGTCTGTACGAGCAGTACTTC
CASSKGLAGSLYEQYF
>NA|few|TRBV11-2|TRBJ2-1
TGTGCCAGCAGCTTAGTGTCCCGGGGCGCGTGGGGCTACAATGAGCAGTTCTTC
CASSLVSRGAWGYNEQFF
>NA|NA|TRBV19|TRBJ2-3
TGTGCCAGTAGTATCGATGGGGACGCAGATACGCAGTATTTT
CASSIDGDADTQYF
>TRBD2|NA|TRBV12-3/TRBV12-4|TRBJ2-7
TGTGCCAGCGGTAGCGGGTGGCCCTACGAGCAGTACTTC
CASGSGWPYEQYF
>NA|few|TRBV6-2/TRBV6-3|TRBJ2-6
TGTGCCAGCAGTTACTCGATTGCAGTGGGGTCCACTGGGGCCAACGTCCTGACTTTC
CASSYSIAVGSTGANVLTF
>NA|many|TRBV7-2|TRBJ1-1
TGTGCCAGCAGCTTAGGGACAAGGAGAACTGAAGCTTTCTTT
CASSLGTRRTEAFF
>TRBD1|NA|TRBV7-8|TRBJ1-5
TGTGCCAGCAGCCCAGTTACCGGGACAGGGGGCAGTCAGCCCCAGCATTTT
CASSPVTGTGGSQPQHF
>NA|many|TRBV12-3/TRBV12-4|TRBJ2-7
TGTGCCAGCAGTCGATACTCCACTGGCTACGAGCAGTACTTC
CASSRYSTGYEQYF
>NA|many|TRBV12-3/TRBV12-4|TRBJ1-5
TGTGCCGGAAGTAATAGCAATCAGCCCCAGCATTTT
CAGSNSNQPQHF
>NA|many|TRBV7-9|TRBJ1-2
TGTGCCAGCAGCTTAGTACCAGCTAACTATGGCTACACCTTC
CASSLVPANYGYTF
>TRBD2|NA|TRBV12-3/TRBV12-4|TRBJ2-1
TGTGCCAGCAGTTCTGCGGGACTAGCGGGAGATGAGCAGTTCTTC
CASSSAGLAGDEQFF
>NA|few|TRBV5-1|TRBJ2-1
TGCGCCAGCAGCTTGTGGGAGGGGGTTACGGATGAGCAGTTCTTC
CASSLWEGVTDEQFF
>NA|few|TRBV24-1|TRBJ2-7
TGTGCCAGCGGGGAAGGATCGCCGCCCGGGCAGTACTTC
CASGEGSPPGQYF
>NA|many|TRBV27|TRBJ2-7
TGTGCCAGCAGTTTAAAACAGACCCCTCCCGAGCAGTACTTC
CASSLKQTPPEQYF
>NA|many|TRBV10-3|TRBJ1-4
TGTGCCATCAAGGGGCGTTCTAATGAAAAACTGTTTTTT
CAIKGRSNEKLFF
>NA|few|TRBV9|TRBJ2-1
TGTGCCAGCAGCATATTTGACGGTAACAATGAGCAGTTCTTC
CASSIFDGNNEQFF
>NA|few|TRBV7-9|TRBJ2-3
TGTGCCAGCAGCTTTGGTGACGATACGCAGTATTTT
CASSFGDDTQYF
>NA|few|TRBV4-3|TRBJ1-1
TGCGCCAGCAGCCCAAGAGAGATGGGGGGGAACACTGAAGCTTTCTTT
CASSPREMGGNTEAFF
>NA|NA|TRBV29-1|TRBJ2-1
TGCAGCGGGCAGGGGGGGTCCTACAATGAGCAGTTCTTC
CSGQGGSYNEQFF
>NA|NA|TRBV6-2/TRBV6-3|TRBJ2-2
TGTGCCAGCAGTTCCACAGCAGGATCGACGAACACCGGGGAGCTGTTTTTT
CASSSTAGSTNTGELFF
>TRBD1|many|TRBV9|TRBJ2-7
TGTGCCAGCAGCTCCCGGGACAGTACCTACGAGCAGTACTTC
CASSSRDSTYEQYF
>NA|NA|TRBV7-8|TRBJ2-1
TGTGCCAGCAGCCCATATGTTGGACCCCGGCTAAGGAATGAGCAGTTCTTC
CASSPYVGPRLRNEQFF
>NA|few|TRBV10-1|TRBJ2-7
TGCGCCAGCAGTGGTTGGGACCACTACGAGCAGTACTTC
CASSGWDHYEQYF
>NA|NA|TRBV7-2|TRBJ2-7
TGTGCCAGCAGTGGCCGGTGGGACGAGCAGTACTTC
CASSGRWDEQYF
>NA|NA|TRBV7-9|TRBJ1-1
TGTGCCAGCAGGAATGCCTGGGGGACCATGAACACTGAAGCTTTCTTT
CASRNAWGTMNTEAFF
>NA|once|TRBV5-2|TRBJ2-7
TGTGCCATGAGGCCTGGGATCCTCTACGAGCAGTACTTC
CAMRPGILYEQYF
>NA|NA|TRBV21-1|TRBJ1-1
TGTGCCAGCAGCAAAATTTCAGGACGGAGGAACACTGAAGCTTTCTTT
CASSKISGRRNTEAFF
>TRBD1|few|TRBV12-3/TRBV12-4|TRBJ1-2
TGTGCCAGCGGCATGACAGGGAGCGGCTACACCTTC
CASGMTGSGYTF